The 20 T cell receptor beta chains reported below all come from one sample, sequenced in a study of cytomegalovirus exposure and HLA in healthy donors. Use of 60 Vbeta and 13 Jbeta primers characterized the PCR. Assay: immunoSEQ multiplex PCR; the TCRdb copy retains only in-frame clones and omits some. The sample lists about 110,000 clones; 73% were seen once. Sequences were obtained from PBMCs. These receptors all stem from a man aged 25 to 40 in good health and CMV-seronegative.

V gene TRBV19 combines with J gene TRBJ1-2; TRBD1 aligns across 7 bases. The trim removed 5 bases at V and 4 bases at J, leaving 4 bases unmatched. The CDR3 has 13 amino acids. Looked up from germline, CDR1 is LNHDA and CDR2 is SQIVND (reference sequence). The CDR3 DNA is TGTGCCAGTAGTTCCGGGACAGTCTATGGCTACACCTTC. Its translation: CASSSGTVYGYTF.

The gene calls are TRBV5-1 and TRBJ2-7, with D uncertain. Germline V gives CDR1 SGHRS, CDR2 YFSETQ. V was trimmed by 0 bases and J by 3 bases, leaving 10 bases between them. This CDR3 is 14 amino acids long. CDR3 bases: TGCGCCAGCAGCTTGGGAGCAATGAACTACGAGCAGTACTTC. This translates into CASSLGAMNYEQYF.

The V call is TRBV6-5, the J call TRBJ2-1; the D gene is possibly TRBD2 (6 bases). The V gene's germline CDR1 is MNHEY and CDR2 SVGAGI. This CDR3 has 14 residues. Trimming shortened V by 6 bases and J by 4 bases, and 13 bases separated the two germline ends. As DNA, the CDR3 is TGTGCCAGCAGAGGCCTGGGGGGTTACAATGAGCAGTTCTTC. This translates into CASRGLGGYNEQFF.

The V call is TRBV2, the J call TRBJ2-3; possibly TRBD1 for D (6 bases). Trimming stripped 8 bases from V and 3 bases from J, with 24 bases between. This CDR3 comprises 17 residues. Germline CDR1 reads SNHLY; CDR2 reads FYNNEI. The CDR3 reads CASRFSRGPTPTDTQYF. CDR3 DNA: TGTGCCAGCCGTTTCTCCAGGGGCCCCACCCCGACAGATACGCAGTATTTT.

The chain has TRBV27 and TRBJ2-3; D is perhaps TRBD2 (5 bases). This CDR3 is 14 amino acids long. V was cut by 3 bases and J by 7 bases, with 14 bases left in between. Per the germline V gene, CDR1 is MNHEY and CDR2 is SMNVEV (reference sequence). The CDR3 DNA sequence: TGTGCCAGCAGTTTTTTGGATGGACTGAATACGCAGTATTTT. This translates into CASSFLDGLNTQYF.

V is TRBV6-1 and J is TRBJ2-1; 12 bases align to TRBD2. CDR1 and CDR2 (germline): MNHNS, SASEGT. With 6 bases clipped from V and 3 bases from J, the junction kept 3 bases outside the gene matches. The CDR3 consists of 15 residues. The CDR3 reads CASSRLAGVYNEQFF. CDR3 nucleotide sequence: TGTGCCAGCAGCCGACTAGCGGGAGTCTACAATGAGCAGTTCTTC.

The CDR3, as DNA: TGCGCCAGCAGCTTGGTTTCGGGTGGAGGCTACACCTTC. Encoded protein: CASSLVSGGGYTF. The J gene is TRBJ1-2, the V gene TRBV5-1; D unresolved. The CDR3 consists of 13 residues. Germline V gene sequence: CDR1 SGHRS, CDR2 YFSETQ. Trimming left V 0 bases short and J 8 bases short, with 11 bases between.

The chain links TRBV7-9 to TRBJ2-2; D remains unclear. This CDR3 has 13 amino acids. Trimming stripped 3 bases from V and 4 bases from J, with 6 bases between. The germline V gene encodes CDR1 SEHNR and CDR2 FQNEAQ (reference sequence). CDR3 DNA: TGTGCCAGCAGCTTTTCGGGCACCGGGGAGCTGTTTTTT. Encoded protein: CASSFSGTGELFF.

The chain carries TRBV10-1 and TRBJ2-5, with 9 bases identical to TRBD2. Germline CDR1 WNHNN, CDR2 SYGVQD (reference sequence). The CDR3 consists of 15 residues. Trimming removed 0 bases from V and 5 bases from J; junction bases left unmatched: 4. CDR3 protein: CASSESAGGKETQYF. CDR3 in DNA: TGCGCCAGCAGTGAGTCAGCGGGGGGTAAGGAGACCCAGTACTTC.

This clone was recorded a few times. The chain links TRBV9 to TRBJ2-1; 14 bases line up with TRBD2. J gave up 12 bases and V 1 base, and 3 bases lay outside the gene matches. Germline CDR1 reads SGDLS; CDR2 reads YYNGEE. The CDR3 sequence is 14 residues long. CDR3 bases: TGTGCCAGCAGCGTAAGACTAGCGGGAGGGGGGCAGTTCTTC. It specifies CASSVRLAGGGQFF.

In its sample, this clone was seen a few times. The chain joins TRBV6-5 to TRBJ2-2; the D gene is possibly TRBD1 (6 bases). V was pared by 2 bases and J by 3 bases, with 10 bases between. CDR1 and CDR2 from the germline V gene are MNHEY and SVGAGI. The CDR3 totals 15 residues. The CDR3 DNA follows: TGTGCCAGCAGTTACGCAGGGGATTACACCGGGGAGCTGTTTTTT. Its protein product is CASSYAGDYTGELFF.

The chain recombines TRBV12-5 with TRBJ1-3; 9 bases are shared with TRBD1. This CDR3 spans 16 amino acids. V shed 5 bases, J shed 0 bases, and the junction held 5 bases outside the gene matches. Germline assignment: CDR1 LGHNT and CDR2 FRNRAP. Here the CDR3 DNA reads TGTGCTAGTGGTCCGGGACAGGGAATCTCTGGAAACACCATATATTTT. Encoded protein: CASGPGQGISGNTIYF.

CDR3 protein: CASSLVLAYEQYF. For the CDR3, the DNA is TGTGCCAGCAGCTTAGTACTAGCCTACGAGCAGTACTTC. The chain links TRBV7-2 to TRBJ2-7, with a weak D call TRBD2 (5 bases). The germline V gene encodes CDR1 SGHTA and CDR2 FQGNSA. The V and J ends lost 1 base and 2 bases respectively, with 6 bases between them. This CDR3 comprises 13 residues.

This sequence joins TRBV6-4 and TRBJ2-1; D may be TRBD1 (5 bases). Between the trimmed V and J ends, which lost 2 bases and 0 bases, there was a span of 8 bases. This CDR3 is built from 15 residues. Germline-derived CDR1 and CDR2 are MRHNA and SNTAGT. For the CDR3, the DNA is TGTGCCAGCAGTGACGGAAGGGGCTCCTACAATGAGCAGTTCTTC. Its protein is CASSDGRGSYNEQFF.

This chain connects TRBV6-4 to TRBJ2-2; possibly TRBD1 for D (7 bases). This CDR3 is built from 14 residues. V lost 3 bases to trimming and J lost 7 bases, with 12 bases between them. CDR1 MRHNA and CDR2 SNTAGT come from the germline V gene. The CDR3 loop is CASSEQGGNGELFF. The CDR3 nucleotides are TGTGCCAGCAGTGAGCAGGGGGGTAACGGGGAGCTGTTTTTT.

The CDR3 DNA reads as TGTGCCAGCAGCCGGGGGGTCAATTCACCCCTCCACTTT. As protein: CASSRGVNSPLHF. The chain is built from TRBV14 and TRBJ1-6; TRBD1 is a possible D gene (5 bases). This CDR3 is 13 amino acids long. V lost 4 bases to trimming and J lost 7 bases, with 8 bases between them. Looked up from germline, CDR1 is SGHDN and CDR2 is FVKESK. The full variable domain, its missing parts supplied by reference TRBV14 and TRBJ1-6, is EAGVTQFPSHSVIEKGQTVTLRCDPISGHDNLYWYRRVMGKEIKFLLHFVKESKQDESGMPNNRFLAERTGGTYSTLKVQPAELEDSGVYFCASSRGVNSPLHFGNGTRLTVT.

The chain carries TRBV7-9 and TRBJ2-5; TRBD1 matches at 7 bases. Trimming cost V 0 bases and J 1 base; bases outside gene matches: 5. The CDR3 loop spans 16 amino acids. Germline assignment: CDR1 SEHNR and CDR2 FQNEAQ (reference sequence). CDR3 sequence: CASSLAPGQLQETQYF. CDR3 DNA sequence: TGTGCCAGCAGCTTAGCCCCGGGACAGCTCCAAGAGACCCAGTACTTC.

This clone has more than one count but fewer than ten. V gene TRBV5-4 combines with J gene TRBJ1-1; D remains ambiguous. CDR3 length: 14 residues. V was pared by 4 bases and J by 0 bases, with 10 bases between. Germline-derived CDR1 and CDR2 are SGHNT and YYREEE (reference sequence). CDR3 nucleotide sequence: TGTGCCAGCAGCGATCGGGGTATGAACACTGAAGCTTTCTTT. Residues: CASSDRGMNTEAFF.

This clone was found many times. The V and J genes are TRBV5-6 and TRBJ2-7, with a possible D match to TRBD1 (6 bases). The CDR3 loop spans 14 amino acids. CDR1 and CDR2 (germline): SGHDT, YYEEEE. Trimming removed 4 bases at V and 3 bases at J, with 14 bases between. CDR3 amino acids: CASSPAQGSYEQYF. The CDR3 bases are TGTGCCAGCAGCCCTGCACAGGGTAGCTACGAGCAGTACTTC.

CDR3 loop: CASSPFLRGGYTF. In nucleotides, the CDR3 is TGTGCCAGCAGTCCCTTCCTCAGGGGCGGCTACACCTTC. This chain connects TRBV9 to TRBJ1-2, with D perhaps matching TRBD1 (6 bases). The CDR3 contains 13 residues. Germline CDR1 SGDLS, CDR2 YYNGEE. V was pared by 5 bases and J by 8 bases, with 16 bases between.